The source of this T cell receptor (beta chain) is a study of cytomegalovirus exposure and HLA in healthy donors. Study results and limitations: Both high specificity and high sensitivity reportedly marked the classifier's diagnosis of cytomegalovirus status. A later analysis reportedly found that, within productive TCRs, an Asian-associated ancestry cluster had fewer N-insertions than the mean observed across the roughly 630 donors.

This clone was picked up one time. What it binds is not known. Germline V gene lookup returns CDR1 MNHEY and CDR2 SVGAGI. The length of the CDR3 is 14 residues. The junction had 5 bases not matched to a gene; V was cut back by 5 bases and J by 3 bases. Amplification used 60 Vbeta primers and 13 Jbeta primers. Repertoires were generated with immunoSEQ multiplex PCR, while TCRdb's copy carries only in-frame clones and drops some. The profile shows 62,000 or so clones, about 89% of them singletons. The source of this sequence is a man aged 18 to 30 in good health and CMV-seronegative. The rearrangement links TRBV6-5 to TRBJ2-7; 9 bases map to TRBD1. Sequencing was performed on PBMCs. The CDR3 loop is CASSVRTGVYEQYF. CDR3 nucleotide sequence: TGTGCCAGCAGTGTTAGGACAGGGGTCTACGAGCAGTACTTC.